The clone carrying this T cell receptor beta chain showed up just a few times. No antigen is known for it. TCRdb reanalysed the RT-PCR reads using MiXCR and keeps one entry per CDR3 protein. Among roughly 570,000 distinct CDR3 sequences, over 10% were seen once, and the ten largest hold 13%. This record belongs to a study of response to subunit inactivated influenza vaccine. Trimming left V 5 bases short and J 5 bases short, with 15 bases between. CDR3 length: 15 residues. Germline-derived CDR1 and CDR2 are KGHDR and SFDVKD. Findings and limits, study-wide: New T cells are recruited in small numbers by each seasonal influenza vaccination, according to the authors' suggestion.

The input for sequencing was PBMCs from blood, taken 40 to 50 days after vaccination. The chain combines TRBV24-1 with TRBJ1-5; no reliable D call. The clonotype was recovered from a man aged 45-60 years who received an inactivated influenza vaccine. CDR3: CATSAASPGDQPQHF. CDR3 DNA sequence: TGTGCCACCAGTGCAGCCAGCCCCGGAGATCAGCCCCAGCATTTT.